This passage covers 3 T cell receptor beta chains from one sample sequenced in a study of blood T cell repertoires in COVID-19. Sequenced by immunoSEQ multiplex PCR; TCRdb stores in-frame clones only, minus some. The sample includes approximately 270,000 clones, about 80% seen only once; the top ten take 8.9%. The sample taken for sequencing was peripheral blood. These receptors came from a man aged 80 or over with acute or convalescent COVID-19.

V usage is TRBV28 and J usage is TRBJ2-4, with TRBD1 identical over 9 bases. V lost 5 bases to trimming and J lost 0 bases; unmatched junction nucleotides: 8. Germline V lookup: CDR1 MDHEN, CDR2 SYDVKM. This CDR3 is built from 17 residues. CDR3 DNA: TGTGCCAGCAGTCCAACAGGGGGCGCGGGAGCCAAAAACATTCAGTACTTC. It yields the protein CASSPTGGAGAKNIQYF.

The genes are TRBV7-3 and TRBJ2-3, with TRBD2 matching over 8 bases. V lost 3 bases, J lost 0 bases, and 2 bases stayed unmatched. The CDR3 length is 15 residues. The V gene's germline CDR1 is SGHTA and CDR2 FQGTGA. CDR3 in amino acids: CASSFSGISTDTQYF. The CDR3 coding sequence is TGTGCCAGCAGCTTTAGCGGGATAAGCACAGATACGCAGTATTTT.

This chain links TRBV18 with TRBJ1-2; TRBD1 might be the D (6 bases). Trimming cost V 4 bases and J 3 bases, with 9 bases left between them. The CDR3 extends over 13 amino acids. Germline V gene sequence: CDR1 KGHSH, CDR2 LQKENI. CDR3 in DNA: TGTGCCAGCTCACTTCAGGGGTACTATGGCTACACCTTC. Its translation is CASSLQGYYGYTF. The whole variable domain, filled in from reference TRBV18 and TRBJ1-2, reads NAGVMQNPRHLVRRRGQEARLRCSPMKGHSHVYWYRQLPEEGLKFMVYLQKENIIDESGMPKERFSAEFPKEGPSILRIQQVVRGDSAAYFCASSLQGYYGYTFGSGTRLTVV.